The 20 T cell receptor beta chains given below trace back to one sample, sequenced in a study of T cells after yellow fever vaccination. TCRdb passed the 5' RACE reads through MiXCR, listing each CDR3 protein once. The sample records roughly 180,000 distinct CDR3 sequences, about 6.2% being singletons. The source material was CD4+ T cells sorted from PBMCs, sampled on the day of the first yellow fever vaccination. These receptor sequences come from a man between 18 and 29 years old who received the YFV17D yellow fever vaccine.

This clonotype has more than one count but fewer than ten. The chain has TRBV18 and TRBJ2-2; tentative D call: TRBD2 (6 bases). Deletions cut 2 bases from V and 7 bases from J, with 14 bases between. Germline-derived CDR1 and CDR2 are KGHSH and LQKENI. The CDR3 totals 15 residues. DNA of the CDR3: TGTGCCAGCTCACCAGGGACCCAGGAGGGCGGGGAGCTGTTTTTT. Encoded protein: CASSPGTQEGGELFF.

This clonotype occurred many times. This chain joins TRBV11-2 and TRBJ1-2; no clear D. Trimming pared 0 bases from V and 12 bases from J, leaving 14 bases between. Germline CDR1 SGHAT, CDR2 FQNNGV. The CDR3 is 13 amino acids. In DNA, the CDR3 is TGTGCCAGCAGCTTAGACGATTGGTCGGCCAACACCTTC. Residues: CASSLDDWSANTF.

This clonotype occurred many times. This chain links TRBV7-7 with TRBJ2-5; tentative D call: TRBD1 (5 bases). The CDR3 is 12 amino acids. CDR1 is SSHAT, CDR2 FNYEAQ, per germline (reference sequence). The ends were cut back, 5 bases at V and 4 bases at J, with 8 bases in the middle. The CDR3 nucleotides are TGTGCCAGCAGCCGTACAGGAGAGACCCAGTACTTC. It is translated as CASSRTGETQYF. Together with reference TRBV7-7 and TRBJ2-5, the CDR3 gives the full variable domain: GAGVSQSPRYKVTKRGQDVTLRCDPISSHATLYWYQQALGQGPEFLTYFNYEAQPDKSGLPSDRFSAERPEGSISTLTIQRTEQRDSAMYRCASSRTGETQYFGPGTRLLVL.

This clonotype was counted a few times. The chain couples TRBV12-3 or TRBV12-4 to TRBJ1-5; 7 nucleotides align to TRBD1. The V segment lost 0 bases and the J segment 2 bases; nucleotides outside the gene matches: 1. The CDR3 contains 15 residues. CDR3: CASSLATGGNQPQHF. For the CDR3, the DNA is TGTGCCAGCAGTTTAGCAACAGGGGGCAATCAGCCCCAGCATTTT.

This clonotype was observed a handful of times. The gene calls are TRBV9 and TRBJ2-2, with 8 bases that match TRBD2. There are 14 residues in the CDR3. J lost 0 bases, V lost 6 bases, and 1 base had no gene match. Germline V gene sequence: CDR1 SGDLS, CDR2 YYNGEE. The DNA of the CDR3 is TGTGCCAGCACGGGACTAGCGAACACCGGGGAGCTGTTTTTT. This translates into CASTGLANTGELFF.

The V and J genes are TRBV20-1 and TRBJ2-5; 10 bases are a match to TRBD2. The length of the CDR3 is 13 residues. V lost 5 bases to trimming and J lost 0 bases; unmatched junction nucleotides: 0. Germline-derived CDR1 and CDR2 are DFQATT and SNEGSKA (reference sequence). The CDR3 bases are TGCAGTGCTCTAGCGGGGGACCAAGAGACCCAGTACTTC. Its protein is CSALAGDQETQYF.

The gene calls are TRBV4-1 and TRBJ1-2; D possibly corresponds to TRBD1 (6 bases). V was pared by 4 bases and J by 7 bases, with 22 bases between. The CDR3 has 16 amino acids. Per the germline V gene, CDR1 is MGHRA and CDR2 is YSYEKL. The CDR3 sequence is CASSRTGFSGVGGYTF. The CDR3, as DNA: TGCGCCAGCAGCCGCACAGGGTTTTCGGGTGTGGGTGGCTACACCTTC.

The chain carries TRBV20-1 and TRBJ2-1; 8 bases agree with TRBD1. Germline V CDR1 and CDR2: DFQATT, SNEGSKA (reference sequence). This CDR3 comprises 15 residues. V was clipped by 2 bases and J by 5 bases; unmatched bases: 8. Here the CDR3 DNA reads TGCAGTGCTAGACCCGCAGGGGGCGGACACAATGAGCAGTTCTTC. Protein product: CSARPAGGGHNEQFF.

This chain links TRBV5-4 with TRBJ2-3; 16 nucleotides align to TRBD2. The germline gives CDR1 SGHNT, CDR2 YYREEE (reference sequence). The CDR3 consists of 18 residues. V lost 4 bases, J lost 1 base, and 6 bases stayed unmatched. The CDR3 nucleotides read TGTGCCAGCAGCCTGGGACTAGCGGGGGGGCCAGGCACAGATACGCAGTATTTT. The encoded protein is CASSLGLAGGPGTDTQYF.

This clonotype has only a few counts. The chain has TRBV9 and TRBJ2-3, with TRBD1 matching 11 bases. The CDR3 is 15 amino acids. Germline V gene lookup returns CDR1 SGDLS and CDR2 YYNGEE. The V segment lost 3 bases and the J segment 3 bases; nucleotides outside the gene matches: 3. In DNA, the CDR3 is TGTGCCAGCAGCGCCGGACAGGGGGCAACAGATACGCAGTATTTT. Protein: CASSAGQGATDTQYF.

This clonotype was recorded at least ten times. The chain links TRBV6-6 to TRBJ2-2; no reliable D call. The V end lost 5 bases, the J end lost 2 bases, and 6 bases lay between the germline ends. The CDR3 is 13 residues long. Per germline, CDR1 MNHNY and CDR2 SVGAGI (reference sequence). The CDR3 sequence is CASSPKNTGELFF. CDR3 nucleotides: TGTGCCAGCAGTCCTAAAAACACCGGGGAGCTGTTTTTT.

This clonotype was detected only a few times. This CDR3 reads CASKDTYNEQFF. In nucleotides, the CDR3 is TGTGCCAGCAAGGACACCTACAATGAGCAGTTCTTC. The V gene is TRBV6-2 or TRBV6-3, the J gene TRBJ2-1, with a tentative D call TRBD1 (5 bases). V lost 7 bases and J lost 2, with 6 bases in between. This CDR3 has 12 amino acids. Germline loops: CDR1 MNHEY, CDR2 SVGEGT.

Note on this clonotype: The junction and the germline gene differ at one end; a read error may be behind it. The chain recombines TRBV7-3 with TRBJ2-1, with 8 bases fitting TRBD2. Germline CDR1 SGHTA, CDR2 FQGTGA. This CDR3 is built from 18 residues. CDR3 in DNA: TGTGCCAGTAGCTTAAAAATCGCGGGAGGAGGGATCGACAATGAGCAGTTCTTC. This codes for CASSLKIAGGGIDNEQFF.

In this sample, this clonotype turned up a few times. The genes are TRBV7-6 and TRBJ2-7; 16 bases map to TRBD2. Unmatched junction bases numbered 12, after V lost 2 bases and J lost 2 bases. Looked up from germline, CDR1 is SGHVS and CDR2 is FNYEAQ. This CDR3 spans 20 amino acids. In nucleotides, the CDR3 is TGTGCCAGCAGCTTACTTATTGACCTGGGGACTAGCGGGGGGGCCTACGAGCAGTACTTC. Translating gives CASSLLIDLGTSGGAYEQYF.

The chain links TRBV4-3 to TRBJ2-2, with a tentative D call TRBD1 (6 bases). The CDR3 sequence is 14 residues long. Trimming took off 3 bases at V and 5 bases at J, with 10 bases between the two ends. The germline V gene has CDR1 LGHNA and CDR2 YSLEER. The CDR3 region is CASSHTTGTGELFF. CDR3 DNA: TGCGCCAGCAGCCACACCACAGGGACCGGGGAGCTGTTTTTT.

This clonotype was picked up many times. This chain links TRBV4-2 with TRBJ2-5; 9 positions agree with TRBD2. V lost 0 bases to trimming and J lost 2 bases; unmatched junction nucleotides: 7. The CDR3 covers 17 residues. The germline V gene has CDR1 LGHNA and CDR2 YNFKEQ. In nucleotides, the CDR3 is TGTGCCAGCAGCCAAGATCGGGCTAGCGGGGTACAAGAGACCCAGTACTTC. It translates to CASSQDRASGVQETQYF.

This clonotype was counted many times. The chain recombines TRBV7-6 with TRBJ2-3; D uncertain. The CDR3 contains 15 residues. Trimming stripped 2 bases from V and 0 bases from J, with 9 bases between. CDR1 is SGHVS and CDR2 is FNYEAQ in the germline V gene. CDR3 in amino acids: CASSLLGYSTDTQYF. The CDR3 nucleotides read TGTGCCAGCAGCTTACTCGGATATAGCACAGATACGCAGTATTTT.

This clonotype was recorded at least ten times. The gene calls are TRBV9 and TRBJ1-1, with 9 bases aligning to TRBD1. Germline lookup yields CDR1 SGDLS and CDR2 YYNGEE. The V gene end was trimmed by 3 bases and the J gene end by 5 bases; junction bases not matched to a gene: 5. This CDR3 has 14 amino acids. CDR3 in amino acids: CASSAGTGKTEAFF. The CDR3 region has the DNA TGTGCCAGCAGCGCCGGGACAGGGAAGACTGAAGCTTTCTTT. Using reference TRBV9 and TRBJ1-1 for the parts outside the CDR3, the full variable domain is DSGVTQTPKHLITATGQRVTLRCSPRSGDLSVYWYQQSLDQGLQFLIQYYNGEERAKGNILERFSAQQFPDLHSELNLSSLELGDSALYFCASSAGTGKTEAFFGQGTRLTVV.

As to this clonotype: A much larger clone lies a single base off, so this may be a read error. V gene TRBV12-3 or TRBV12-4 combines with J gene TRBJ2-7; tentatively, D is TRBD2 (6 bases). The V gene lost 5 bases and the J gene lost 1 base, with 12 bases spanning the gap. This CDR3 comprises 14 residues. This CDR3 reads CASSTGLGSYEQYF. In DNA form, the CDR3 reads TGTGCCAGCAGTACGGGACTGGGGTCCTACGAGCAGTACTTC.

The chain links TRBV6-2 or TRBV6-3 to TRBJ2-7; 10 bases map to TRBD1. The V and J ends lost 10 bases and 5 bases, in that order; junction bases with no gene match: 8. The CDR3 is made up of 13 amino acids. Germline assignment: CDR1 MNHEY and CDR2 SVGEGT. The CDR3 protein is CATRTGGLHEQYV. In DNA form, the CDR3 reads TGTGCCACTCGGACAGGGGGTCTCCACGAGCAGTACGTC.